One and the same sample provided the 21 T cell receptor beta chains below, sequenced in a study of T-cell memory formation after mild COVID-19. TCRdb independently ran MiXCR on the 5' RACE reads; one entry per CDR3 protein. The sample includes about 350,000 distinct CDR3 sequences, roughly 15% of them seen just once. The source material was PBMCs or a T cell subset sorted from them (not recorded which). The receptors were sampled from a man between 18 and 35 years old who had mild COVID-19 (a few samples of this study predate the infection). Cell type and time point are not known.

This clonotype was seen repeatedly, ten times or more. The CDR3 sequence is CASSLANAQYF. The CDR3 nucleotides read TGTGCCAGCAGTTTGGCGAATGCGCAGTATTTT. The V and J genes are TRBV12-3 or TRBV12-4 and TRBJ2-3, with D hard to call. The CDR3 has 11 residues. V was cut by 3 bases and J by 10 bases, with 8 bases left in between.

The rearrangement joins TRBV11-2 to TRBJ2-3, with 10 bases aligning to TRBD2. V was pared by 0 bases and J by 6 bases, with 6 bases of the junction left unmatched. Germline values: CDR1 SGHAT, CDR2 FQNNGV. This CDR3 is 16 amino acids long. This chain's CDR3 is CASSLDLAGARDTQYF. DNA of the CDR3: TGTGCCAGCAGCTTAGATCTAGCGGGGGCCCGTGATACGCAGTATTTT.

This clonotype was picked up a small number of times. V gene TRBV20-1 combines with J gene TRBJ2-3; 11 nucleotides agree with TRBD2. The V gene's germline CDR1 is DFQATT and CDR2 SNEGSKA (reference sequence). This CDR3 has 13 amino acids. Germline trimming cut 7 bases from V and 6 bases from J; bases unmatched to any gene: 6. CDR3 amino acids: CSGLAGGQDTQYF. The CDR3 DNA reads TGCAGTGGATTAGCGGGGGGGCAGGATACGCAGTATTTT.

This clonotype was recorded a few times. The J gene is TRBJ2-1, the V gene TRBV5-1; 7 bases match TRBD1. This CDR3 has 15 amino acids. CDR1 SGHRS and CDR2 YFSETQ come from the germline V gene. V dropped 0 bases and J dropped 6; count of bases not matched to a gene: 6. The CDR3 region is CASSLATGDGNEQFF. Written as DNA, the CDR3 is TGCGCCAGCAGCTTGGCAACAGGGGACGGCAATGAGCAGTTCTTC. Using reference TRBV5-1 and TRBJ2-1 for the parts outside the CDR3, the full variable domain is KAGVTQTPRYLIKTRGQQVTLSCSPISGHRSVSWYQQTPGQGLQFLFEYFSETQRNKGNFPGRFSGRQFSNSRSEMNVSTLELGDSALYLCASSLATGDGNEQFFGPGTRLTVL.

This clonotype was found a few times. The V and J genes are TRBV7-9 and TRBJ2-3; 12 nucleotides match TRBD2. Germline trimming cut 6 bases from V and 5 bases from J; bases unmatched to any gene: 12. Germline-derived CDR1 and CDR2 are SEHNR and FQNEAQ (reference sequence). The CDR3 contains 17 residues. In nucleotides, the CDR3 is TGTGCCAGCAGATACCCTTCGACTAGCGGGGGCATAGATACGCAGTATTTT. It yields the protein CASRYPSTSGGIDTQYF.

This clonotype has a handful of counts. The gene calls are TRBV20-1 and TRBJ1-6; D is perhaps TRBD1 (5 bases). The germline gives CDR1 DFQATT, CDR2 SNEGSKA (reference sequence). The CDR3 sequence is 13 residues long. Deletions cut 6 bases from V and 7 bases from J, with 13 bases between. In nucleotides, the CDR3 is TGCAGTGCCCAAGACAGTGGAAATTCACCCCTCCACTTT. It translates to CSAQDSGNSPLHF.

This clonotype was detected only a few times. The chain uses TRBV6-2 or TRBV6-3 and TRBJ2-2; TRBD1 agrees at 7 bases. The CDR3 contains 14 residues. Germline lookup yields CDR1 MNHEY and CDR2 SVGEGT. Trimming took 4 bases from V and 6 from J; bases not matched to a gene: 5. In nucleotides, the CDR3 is TGTGCCAGCAGTTCATTAACAGGGGCCGGGGAGCTGTTTTTT. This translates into CASSSLTGAGELFF.

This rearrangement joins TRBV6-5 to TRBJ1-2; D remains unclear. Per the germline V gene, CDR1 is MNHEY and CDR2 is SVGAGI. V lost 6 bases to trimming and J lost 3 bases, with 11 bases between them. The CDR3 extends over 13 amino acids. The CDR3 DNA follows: TGTGCCAGCAGGCCCCCGGCCTACTATGGCTACACCTTC. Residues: CASRPPAYYGYTF.

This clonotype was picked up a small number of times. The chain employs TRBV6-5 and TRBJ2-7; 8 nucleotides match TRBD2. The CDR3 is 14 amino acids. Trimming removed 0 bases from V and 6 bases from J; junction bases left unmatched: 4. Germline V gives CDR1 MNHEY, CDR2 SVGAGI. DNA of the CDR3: TGTGCCAGCAGTTACTCGGTCGCGGGGGGCGAGCAGTACGTC. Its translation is CASSYSVAGGEQYV.

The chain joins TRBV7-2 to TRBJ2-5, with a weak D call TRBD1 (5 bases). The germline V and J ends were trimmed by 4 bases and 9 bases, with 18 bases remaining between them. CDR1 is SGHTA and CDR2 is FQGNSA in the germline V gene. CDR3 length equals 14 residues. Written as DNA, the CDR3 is TGTGCCAGCAGCTCGGACACCCCGGGTGGGGCCCAGTACTTC. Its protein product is CASSSDTPGGAQYF.

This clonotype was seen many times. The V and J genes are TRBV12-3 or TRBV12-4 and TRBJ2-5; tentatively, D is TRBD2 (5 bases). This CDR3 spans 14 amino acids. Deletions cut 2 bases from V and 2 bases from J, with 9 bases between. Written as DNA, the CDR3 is TGTGCCAGCAGTTTACGGGATAGACAAGAGACCCAGTACTTC. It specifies CASSLRDRQETQYF.

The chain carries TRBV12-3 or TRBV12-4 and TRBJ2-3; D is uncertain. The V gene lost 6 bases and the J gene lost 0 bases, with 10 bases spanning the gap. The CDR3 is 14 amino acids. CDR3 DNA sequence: TGTGCCAGCAGACTTACTCAGAGCACAGATACGCAGTATTTT. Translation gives CASRLTQSTDTQYF.

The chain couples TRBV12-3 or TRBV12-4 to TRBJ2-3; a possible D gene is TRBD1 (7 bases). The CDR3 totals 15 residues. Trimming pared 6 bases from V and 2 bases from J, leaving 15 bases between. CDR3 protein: CASRPDREATDTQYF. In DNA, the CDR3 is TGTGCCAGCAGACCAGACAGGGAGGCCACAGATACGCAGTATTTT.

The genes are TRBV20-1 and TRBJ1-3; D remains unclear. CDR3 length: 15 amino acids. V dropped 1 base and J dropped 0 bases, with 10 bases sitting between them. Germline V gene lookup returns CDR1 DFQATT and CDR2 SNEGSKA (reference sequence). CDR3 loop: CSARVVQPSGNTIYF. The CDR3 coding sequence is TGCAGTGCTAGAGTGGTGCAGCCCTCTGGAAACACCATATATTTT.

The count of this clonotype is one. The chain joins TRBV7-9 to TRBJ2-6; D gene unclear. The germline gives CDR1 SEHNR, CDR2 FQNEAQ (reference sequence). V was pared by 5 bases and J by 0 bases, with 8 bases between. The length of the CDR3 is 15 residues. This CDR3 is CASSPENSGANVLTF. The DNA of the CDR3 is TGTGCCAGCAGCCCAGAAAACTCTGGGGCCAACGTCCTGACTTTC.

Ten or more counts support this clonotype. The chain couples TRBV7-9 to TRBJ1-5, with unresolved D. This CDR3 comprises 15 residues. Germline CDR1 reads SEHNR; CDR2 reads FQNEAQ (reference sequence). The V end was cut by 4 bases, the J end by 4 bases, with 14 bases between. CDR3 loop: CASSSYGNQNQPQHF. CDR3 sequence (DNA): TGTGCCAGCAGCTCCTACGGTAATCAAAATCAGCCCCAGCATTTT.

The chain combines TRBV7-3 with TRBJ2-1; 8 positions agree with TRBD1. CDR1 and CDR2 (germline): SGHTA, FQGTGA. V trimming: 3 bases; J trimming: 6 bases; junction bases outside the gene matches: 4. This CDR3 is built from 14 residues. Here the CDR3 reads CASSLQGAFNEQFF. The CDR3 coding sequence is TGTGCCAGCAGCTTGCAGGGGGCGTTCAATGAGCAGTTCTTC.

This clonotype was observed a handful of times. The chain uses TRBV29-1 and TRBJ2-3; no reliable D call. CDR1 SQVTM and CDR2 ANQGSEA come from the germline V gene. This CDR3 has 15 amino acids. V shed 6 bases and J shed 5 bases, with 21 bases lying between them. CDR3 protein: CSVDGTASLGDTQYF. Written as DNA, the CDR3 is TGCAGCGTGGATGGTACAGCATCCCTGGGAGATACGCAGTATTTT.

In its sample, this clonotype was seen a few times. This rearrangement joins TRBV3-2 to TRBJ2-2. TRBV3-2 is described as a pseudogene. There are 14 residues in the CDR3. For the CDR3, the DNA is TGTGCCAGCAGTGGTAGGGGCGACACCGGGGAGCTGTTTTTT. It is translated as CASSGRGDTGELFF.

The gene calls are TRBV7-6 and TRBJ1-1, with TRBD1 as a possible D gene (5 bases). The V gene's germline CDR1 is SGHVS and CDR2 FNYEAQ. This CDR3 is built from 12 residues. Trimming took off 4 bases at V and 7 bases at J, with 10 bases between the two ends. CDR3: CASSSLGGEAFF. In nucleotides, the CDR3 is TGTGCCAGCAGCTCCCTCGGGGGTGAAGCTTTCTTT.

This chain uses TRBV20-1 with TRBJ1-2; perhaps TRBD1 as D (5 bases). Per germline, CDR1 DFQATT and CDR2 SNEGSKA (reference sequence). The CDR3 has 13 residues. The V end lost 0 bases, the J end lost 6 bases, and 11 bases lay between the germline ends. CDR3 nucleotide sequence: TGCAGTGCTAGAGATGAGTGGGGCGATGGCTACACCTTC. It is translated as CSARDEWGDGYTF.